By proportion, the clone carrying this TCR beta chain is medium-sized. No antigen is known for it. This entry belongs to a study of T cells in localized non-small cell lung cancer. Clones were read by immunoSEQ multiplex PCR, and TCRdb kept only the in-frame ones, dropping some. The table lists about 45,000 clones, 65% to 90% of them singletons. General study points: Increased T cell density in blood showed an association with longer overall survival. Highest T cell clonality was seen in uninvolved adjacent lung, surpassing that measured in tumor. Detection in adjacent lung was observed for a median about 56 of the top 100 tumor clones. The tumor had only one region sequenced, so heterogeneity remains possible.

V gave up 2 bases and J gave up 4 bases, with 11 bases separating them. Germline values: CDR1 SQVTM, CDR2 ANQGSEA. This CDR3 contains 13 residues. This rearrangement joins TRBV29-1 to TRBJ1-1; unclear D gene. The sequencing used peripheral blood mononuclear cells, collected before any cancer treatment. This receptor was obtained from a man aged 40-75 years with stage III lung adenocarcinoma. The CDR3 bases are TGCAGCGTTGAACGTCAGGCGAGCACTGAAGCTTTCTTT. Translated, it gives CSVERQASTEAFF.